The 13 T cell receptor beta chains below come from one sample, sequenced in a study of a mutant IDH1 vaccine in newly diagnosed glioma. Repertoires were generated with immunoSEQ multiplex PCR, while TCRdb's copy carries only in-frame clones and drops some. Among over 45,000 clones listed, about 86% were seen once. These TCRs are of unknown antigen specificity. The time point here: week 5, during vaccination. Every vaccine dose comprised 300 ug of mutant IDH1 20-mer peptide plus topical imiquimod. The sequences come from PBMCs, collected from a glioma patient whose treatment included an IDH1 peptide vaccine. Receptors were obtained from a woman in her fifties or sixties with glioma.

V gene TRBV5-4 combines with J gene TRBJ2-5; the match to TRBD2 covers 9 bases. The CDR3 extends over 15 amino acids. Germline-derived CDR1 and CDR2 are SGHNT and YYREEE (reference sequence). V gave up 2 bases and J gave up 5 bases; unmatched junction bases: 7. For the CDR3, the DNA is TGTGCCAGCAGCTTTCTAGCGGGGCCGGAGGAGACCCAGTACTTC. Protein sequence: CASSFLAGPEETQYF.

The V and J genes are TRBV5-5 and TRBJ1-2; D is uncertain. The ends were cut back, 6 bases at V and 6 bases at J, with 30 bases in the middle. The CDR3 is made up of 18 amino acids. The V gene's germline CDR1 is SGHKS and CDR2 YYEKEE (reference sequence). CDR3 region: CASTSSVIYSPREDGYTF. The DNA for the CDR3 is TGTGCCAGCACATCCTCCGTAATTTACTCACCGAGAGAGGATGGCTACACCTTC.

The chain links TRBV30 to TRBJ1-2; D is perhaps TRBD1 (6 bases). CDR1 and CDR2 from the germline V gene are GTSNPN and SVGIG (reference sequence). Trimming cost V 5 bases and J 2 bases, with 12 bases left between them. CDR3 length: 13 residues. CDR3 region: CAWQTGLNYGYTF. In nucleotides, the CDR3 is TGTGCCTGGCAGACAGGCCTCAACTATGGCTACACCTTC.

The chain has TRBV5-1 and TRBJ1-5, with D perhaps TRBD1 (6 bases). Trimming removed 0 bases from V and 5 bases from J, with 9 bases in between. This CDR3 spans 14 amino acids. Germline CDR1 and CDR2: SGHRS and YFSETQ. This chain's CDR3 is CASSLGSGDQPQHF. DNA for the CDR3: TGCGCCAGCAGCTTGGGGTCAGGGGATCAGCCCCAGCATTTT.

This clone occurred a few times. The chain employs TRBV5-4 and TRBJ1-1; D is ambiguous. V shed 3 bases and J shed 1 base, with 13 bases lying between them. The CDR3 sequence is 15 residues long. The V gene's germline CDR1 is SGHNT and CDR2 YYREEE (reference sequence). The CDR3 here is CASSSLPGPNTEAFF. The CDR3 bases are TGTGCCAGCAGCTCCCTTCCCGGGCCGAACACTGAAGCTTTCTTT.

The chain couples TRBV29-1 to TRBJ2-1; D perhaps matches TRBD2 (6 bases). Deletions cut 1 base from V and 0 bases from J, with 10 bases between. The germline V gene encodes CDR1 SQVTM and CDR2 ANQGSEA. CDR3 length: 15 amino acids. As DNA, the CDR3 is TGCAGCGTTGAAGGTACGGGGGTCTCCTACAATGAGCAGTTCTTC. Protein: CSVEGTGVSYNEQFF.

The chain's CDR3 is CASSDRTGTGNEKLFF. The CDR3 DNA is TGTGCCAGCAGCGATCGAACCGGGACAGGGAATGAAAAACTGTTTTTT. V and J are TRBV14 and TRBJ1-4, with TRBD1 identical over 9 bases. The CDR3 spans 16 residues. Per the germline V gene, CDR1 is SGHDN and CDR2 is FVKESK. J gave up 5 bases and V 5 bases, and 9 bases lay outside the gene matches.

The chain joins TRBV7-9 to TRBJ2-5; no reliable D call. Germline CDR1 is SEHNR and CDR2 is FQNEAQ (reference sequence). Trimming cost V 5 bases and J 4 bases, with 5 bases left between them. This CDR3 contains 11 residues. The CDR3 bases are TGTGCCAGCAGCCCATCAGAGACCCAGTACTTC. It codes for CASSPSETQYF.

V and J are TRBV6-1 and TRBJ1-2; D perhaps matches TRBD1 (6 bases). Germline V gene data show CDR1 as MNHNS and CDR2 as SASEGT. V lost 5 bases and J 8 bases, leaving 15 bases between the germline ends. The CDR3 sequence is 13 residues long. CDR3 amino acids: CASSRNRDEGYTF. In DNA, the CDR3 is TGTGCCAGCAGTCGGAACAGGGACGAAGGCTACACCTTC.

The genes are TRBV2 and TRBJ1-5; TRBD1 is a possible D gene (5 bases). Per the germline V gene, CDR1 is SNHLY and CDR2 is FYNNEI. The ends were cut back, 5 bases at V and 0 bases at J, with 8 bases in the middle. CDR3 length: 14 amino acids. This CDR3 is CASSPDSSNQPQHF. As DNA, the CDR3 is TGTGCCAGCAGTCCCGACAGTAGCAATCAGCCCCAGCATTTT.

The table lists this clone with a count of one. The chain uses TRBV6-6 and TRBJ2-1; D unclear. Germline values: CDR1 MNHNY, CDR2 SVGAGI (reference sequence). This CDR3 contains 15 residues. The V and J ends lost 7 bases and 1 base respectively, with 14 bases between them. CDR3 nucleotide sequence: TGTGCCAGCATTACCGACGGCAATTCCTACAATGAGCAGTTCTTC. Translated, it gives CASITDGNSYNEQFF.

This chain joins TRBV10-3 and TRBJ2-3; 7 positions match TRBD2. The junction had 3 bases not matched to a gene; V was cut back by 3 bases and J by 6 bases. CDR1 ENHRY and CDR2 SYGVKD come from the germline V gene. The CDR3 consists of 13 residues. The DNA of the CDR3 is TGTGCCATCAGTGATCGACTAGCCGATACGCAGTATTTT. Its protein product is CAISDRLADTQYF.

This CDR3 reads CASSATGGNTGELFF. The CDR3 bases are TGTGCCAGCTCGGCCACAGGGGGGAACACCGGGGAGCTGTTTTTT. The chain links TRBV18 to TRBJ2-2, with 8 bases matching TRBD1. V was clipped by 6 bases and J by 1 base; unmatched bases: 4. In germline, CDR1 is KGHSH, CDR2 LQKENI. The CDR3 runs to 15 residues.